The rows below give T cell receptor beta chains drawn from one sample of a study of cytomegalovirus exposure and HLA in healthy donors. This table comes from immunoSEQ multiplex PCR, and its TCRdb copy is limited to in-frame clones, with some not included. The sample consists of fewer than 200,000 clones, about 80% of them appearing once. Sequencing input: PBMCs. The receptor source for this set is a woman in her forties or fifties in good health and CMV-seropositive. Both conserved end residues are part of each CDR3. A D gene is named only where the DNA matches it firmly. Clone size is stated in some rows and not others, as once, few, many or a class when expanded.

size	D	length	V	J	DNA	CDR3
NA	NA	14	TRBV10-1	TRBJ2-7	TGCGCCAGCAGCCCCTCCGGGACTCTGTACGAGCAGTACTTC	CASSPSGTLYEQYF
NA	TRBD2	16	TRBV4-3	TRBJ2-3	TGCGCCAGCAGCCAAGACCTAGCGGGAGGCACAGATACGCAGTATTTT	CASSQDLAGGTDTQYF
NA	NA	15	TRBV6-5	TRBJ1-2	TGTGCCAGCAGTTCAGGGGACCGACCTAACTATGGCTACACCTTC	CASSSGDRPNYGYTF
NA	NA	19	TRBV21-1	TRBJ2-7	TGTGCCAGCAGCAAAGCGGGACTAGCGGGACCCCTGAGCTCCTACGAGCAGTACTTC	CASSKAGLAGPLSSYEQYF
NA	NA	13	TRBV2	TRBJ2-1	TGTGCCAGCAGTGGAGTCTCCTACAATGAGCAGTTCTTC	CASSGVSYNEQFF
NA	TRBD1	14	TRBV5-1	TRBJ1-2	TGCGCCAGCAGCAAGGAACAGGGGCGTTATGGCTACACCTTC	CASSKEQGRYGYTF
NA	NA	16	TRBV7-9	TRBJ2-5	TGTGCCAGCAGCTCCGGTTCCTATAGGGGTCCAGAGACCCAGTACTTC	CASSSGSYRGPETQYF
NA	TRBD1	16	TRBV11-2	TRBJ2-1	TGTGCCAGCAGCTCATGGACAGGGGGCGCCTACAATGAGCAGTTCTTC	CASSSWTGGAYNEQFF
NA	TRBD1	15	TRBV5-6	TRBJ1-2	TGTGCCAGCAGCTTGGCCGGTCAGGGGGTACGAGGCTACACCTTC	CASSLAGQGVRGYTF
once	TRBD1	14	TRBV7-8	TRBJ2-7	TGTGCCAGCAGCTTAAGGACAGGGGCCGCCGAGCAGTACTTC	CASSLRTGAAEQYF
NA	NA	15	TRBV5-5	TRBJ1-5	TGTGCCAGCAGCTTTGGATCAGGGCACAATCAGCCCCAGCATTTT	CASSFGSGHNQPQHF
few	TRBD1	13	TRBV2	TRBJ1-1	TGTGCCAGCAGCCGGGACAGGAACACTGAAGCTTTCTTT	CASSRDRNTEAFF
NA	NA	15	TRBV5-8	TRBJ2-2	TGTGCCAGCAGCCCATGGGACACGAACACCGGGGAGCTGTTTTTT	CASSPWDTNTGELFF
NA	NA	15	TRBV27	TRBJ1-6	TGTGCCAGCAGTTTACAACATACCAGGGCTTCACCCCTCCACTTT	CASSLQHTRASPLHF
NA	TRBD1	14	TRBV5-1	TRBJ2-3	TGCGCCAGCAGCTCCGGGACAGTCGAAGATACGCAGTATTTT	CASSSGTVEDTQYF
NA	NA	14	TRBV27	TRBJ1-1	TGTGCCAGCAGTTTATCAAGACAGAGTGATGAAGCTTTCTTT	CASSLSRQSDEAFF
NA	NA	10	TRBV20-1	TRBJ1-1	TGCAGTCCCGGAGGGACTGAAGCTTTCTTT	CSPGGTEAFF
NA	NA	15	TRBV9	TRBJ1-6	TGTGCCAGCAGCGTTTGGGACACCTATAATTCACCCCTCCACTTT	CASSVWDTYNSPLHF
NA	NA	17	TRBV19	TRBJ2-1	TGTGCCAGTAGTATAGTTGGGACTGTAGGCTCCTACAATGAGCAGTTCTTC	CASSIVGTVGSYNEQFF
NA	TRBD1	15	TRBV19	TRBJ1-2	TGTGCCAGTAGTCCTTTGACAGGGGCTAACTATGGCTACACCTTC	CASSPLTGANYGYTF
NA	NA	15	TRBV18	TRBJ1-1	TGTGCCAGCTCACCTGGAGTGGAGGCGAACACTGAAGCTTTCTTT	CASSPGVEANTEAFF
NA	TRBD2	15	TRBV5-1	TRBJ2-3	TGCGCCAGCAGATGGTTGGGACTAGCGTCAGATACGCAGTATTTT	CASRWLGLASDTQYF
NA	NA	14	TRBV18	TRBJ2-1	TGTGCCAGCTCACCACAAGAGGCCTACAATGAGCAGTTCTTC	CASSPQEAYNEQFF
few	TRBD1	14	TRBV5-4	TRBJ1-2	TGTGCCAGCAGCAGACCGGACAGGAACTATGGCTACACCTTC	CASSRPDRNYGYTF
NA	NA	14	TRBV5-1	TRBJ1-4	TGCGCCAGCGCGGCGGATGCAACTAATGAAAAACTGTTTTTT	CASAADATNEKLFF
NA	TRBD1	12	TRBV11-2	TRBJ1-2	TGTGCCAGCAGCCGACAGGGAGGTGGCTACACCTTC	CASSRQGGGYTF
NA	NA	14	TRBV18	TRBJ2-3	TGTGCCAGCTCACCACCGAAGCCTTCAGATACGCAGTATTTT	CASSPPKPSDTQYF
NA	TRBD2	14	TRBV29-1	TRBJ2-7	TGCAGCGTCGAGGGACTAGCGGGGGACTACGAGCAGTACTTC	CSVEGLAGDYEQYF
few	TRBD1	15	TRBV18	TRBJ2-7	TGTGCCAGCTCACCTGTCTCGACAGGGGTCGGCGAGCAGTACTTC	CASSPVSTGVGEQYF
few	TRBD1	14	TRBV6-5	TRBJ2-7	TGTGCCAGCAGCAGAGGGGGTACAGGGGTCGAGCAGTACTTC	CASSRGGTGVEQYF
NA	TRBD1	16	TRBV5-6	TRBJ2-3	TGTGCCAGCAGCTTGGTGGACAGGGGGTTCACAGATACGCAGTATTTT	CASSLVDRGFTDTQYF
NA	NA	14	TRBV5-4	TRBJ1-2	TGTGCCAGCAGCTTGCAAACAGGGCGCGGTGGCTACACCTTC	CASSLQTGRGGYTF
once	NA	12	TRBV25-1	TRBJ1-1	TGTGCCAGCGGGGGGGGCTTTGCTGAAGCTTTCTTT	CASGGGFAEAFF
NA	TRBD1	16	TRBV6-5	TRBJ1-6	TGTGCCAGCAGTTACTCCACCGGGACAGGGAATTCACCCCTCCACTTT	CASSYSTGTGNSPLHF
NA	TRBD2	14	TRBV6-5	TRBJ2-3	TGTGCCAGTCAGGAACTAGCGGACACAGATACGCAGTATTTT	CASQELADTDTQYF
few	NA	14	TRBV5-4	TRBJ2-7	TGTGCCAGCAGCCACGAGGGGGGGATCAGCGAGCAGTACTTC	CASSHEGGISEQYF
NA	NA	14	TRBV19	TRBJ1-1	TGTGCCAGTAGGAAGAAGGGAGGGAACACTGAAGCTTTCTTT	CASRKKGGNTEAFF
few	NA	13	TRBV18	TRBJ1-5	TGTGCCAGCTCAGTTGCCCGGGATCAGCCCCAGCATTTT	CASSVARDQPQHF
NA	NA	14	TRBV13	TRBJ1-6	TGTGCCAGCAGCCTGGGGCAGCTTAATTCACCCCTCCACTTT	CASSLGQLNSPLHF
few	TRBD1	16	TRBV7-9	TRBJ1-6	TGTGCCAGCAGCGCCAGGGGGCTTTCCTATAATTCACCCCTCCACTTT	CASSARGLSYNSPLHF
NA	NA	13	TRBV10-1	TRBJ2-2	TGCGCCAGCGCCCGGACTCGGGGCGGGGAGCTGTTTTTT	CASARTRGGELFF
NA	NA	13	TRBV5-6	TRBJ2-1	TGTGCCAGCAGCTTCGGGGGACGGCGTGAGCAGTTCTTC	CASSFGGRREQFF
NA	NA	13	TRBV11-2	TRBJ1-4	TGTGCCAGCAGCTTGGGGGGTCAGGAAAAACTGTTTTTT	CASSLGGQEKLFF
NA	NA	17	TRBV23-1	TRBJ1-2	TGCGCCAGCAGTCAACGGACACAGGGTAGGGAGAACTATGGCTACACCTTC	CASSQRTQGRENYGYTF
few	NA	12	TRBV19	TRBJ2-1	TGTGCCACCGGCGGGGTGGCCAGGGAGCAGTTCTTC	CATGGVAREQFF
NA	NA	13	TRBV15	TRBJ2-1	TGTGCCACCAGCAGAGGAGGGTTCAATGAGCAGTTCTTC	CATSRGGFNEQFF
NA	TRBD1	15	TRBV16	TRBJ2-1	TGTGCCAGCAGCCAATCAGGGGGCGGGTACAATGAGCAGTTCTTC	CASSQSGGGYNEQFF
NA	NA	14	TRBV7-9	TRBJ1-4	TGTGCCAGCGGGGCTGGCAGGAATAATGAAAAACTGTTTTTT	CASGAGRNNEKLFF
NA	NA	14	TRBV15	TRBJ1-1	TGTGCCACCAGCAGAGATCTGGGGGGGACTGAAGCTTTCTTT	CATSRDLGGTEAFF